This TCR beta chain was identified in a study of shared clonotypes between healthy human individuals. Study-wide background: The plates for each donor numbered three CD4 naive, three CD4 memory, two CD8 naive and one CD8 memory.

Study-level results: A handful of donors shared about 5% of their naive CD4 clonotypes.

Trimming removed 0 bases from V and 5 bases from J, with 11 bases in between. CDR1 and CDR2 from the germline V gene are SGHRS and YFSETQ. This CDR3 contains 14 residues. As concerns this clone: No antigen is known for it.

Clones were read by immunoSEQ multiplex PCR, and TCRdb kept only the in-frame ones, dropping some. Among some 2,100,000 clones, around 93% were seen once, and the ten largest hold over 1.5%. Naive CD8 isolation took CD45RO-negative cells positively selected for CCR7 and excluded terminally differentiated effector memory CD45RA+ cells. V is TRBV5-1 and J is TRBJ2-5; D is possibly TRBD2 (6 bases). The receptor was isolated from a man younger than 35 in good health. Some clones in this sample may be carry-over from other donors' samples. The sample was naive CD8+ T cells from PBMCs. For the CDR3, the DNA is TGCGCCAGCAGCTTGGGGCGGGGCTCGGAGACCCAGTACTTC. It yields the protein CASSLGRGSETQYF. The whole variable domain, remainder taken from reference TRBV5-1 and TRBJ2-5, is KAGVTQTPRYLIKTRGQQVTLSCSPISGHRSVSWYQQTPGQGLQFLFEYFSETQRNKGNFPGRFSGRQFSNSRSEMNVSTLELGDSALYLCASSLGRGSETQYFGPGTRLLVL.